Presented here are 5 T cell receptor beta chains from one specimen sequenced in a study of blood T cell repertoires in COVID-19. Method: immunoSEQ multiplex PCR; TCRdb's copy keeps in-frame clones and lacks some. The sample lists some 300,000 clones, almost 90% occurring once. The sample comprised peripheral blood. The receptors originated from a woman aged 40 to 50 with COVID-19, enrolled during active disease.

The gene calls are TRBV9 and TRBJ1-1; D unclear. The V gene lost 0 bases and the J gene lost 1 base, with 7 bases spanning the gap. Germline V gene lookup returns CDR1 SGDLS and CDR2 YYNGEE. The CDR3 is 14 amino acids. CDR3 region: CASSVETANTEAFF. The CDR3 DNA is TGTGCCAGCAGCGTAGAAACAGCGAACACTGAAGCTTTCTTT.

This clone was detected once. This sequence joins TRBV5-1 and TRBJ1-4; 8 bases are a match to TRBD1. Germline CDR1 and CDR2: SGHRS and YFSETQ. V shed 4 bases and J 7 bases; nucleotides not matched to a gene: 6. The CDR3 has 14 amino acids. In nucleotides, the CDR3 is TGCGCCAGCAGCGGGGACAGGTACTTTGAAAAACTGTTTTTT. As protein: CASSGDRYFEKLFF.

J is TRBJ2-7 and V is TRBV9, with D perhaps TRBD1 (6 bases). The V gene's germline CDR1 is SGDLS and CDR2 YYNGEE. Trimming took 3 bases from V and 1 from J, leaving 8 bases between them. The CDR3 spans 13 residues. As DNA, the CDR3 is TGTGCCAGCAGCGCTGGACAGTCCTACGAGCAGTACTTC. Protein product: CASSAGQSYEQYF.

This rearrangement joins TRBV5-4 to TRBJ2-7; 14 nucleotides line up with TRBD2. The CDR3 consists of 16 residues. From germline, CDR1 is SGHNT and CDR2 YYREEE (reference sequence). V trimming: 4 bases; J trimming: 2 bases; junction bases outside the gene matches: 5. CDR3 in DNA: TGTGCCAGCAGCCGGGGACTAGCGGGGGCCGCCTACGAGCAGTACTTC. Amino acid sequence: CASSRGLAGAAYEQYF.

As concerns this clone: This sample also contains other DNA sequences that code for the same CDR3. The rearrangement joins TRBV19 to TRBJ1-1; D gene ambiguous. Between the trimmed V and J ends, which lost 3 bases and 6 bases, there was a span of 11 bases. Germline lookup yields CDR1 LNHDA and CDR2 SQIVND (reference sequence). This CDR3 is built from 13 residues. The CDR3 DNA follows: TGTGCCAGTAGTATCACACGGGAGGCTGAAGCTTTCTTT. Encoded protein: CASSITREAEAFF.